The rows below give T cell receptor beta chains drawn from one sample of a study of shared clonotypes between healthy human individuals. Clones were sequenced by immunoSEQ multiplex PCR, and TCRdb holds only the in-frame ones, with some missing. The table lists around 1.5 million clones, 95% to 99% of them singletons. Material for sequencing was naive CD4+ T cells sorted from blood. Receptors originate from a man aged 25-40 years in good health. Each CDR3 is given with its conserved first and last residue. D genes are given only for firm matches. Size is stated for part of the rows, as once, few or many counts, or as a class when the clone is expanded.

.	.	TRBJ1-1	TRBV7-9	CASSPLHTEAFF	TGTGCCAGCAGCCCCCTCCACACTGAAGCTTTCTTT
.	.	TRBJ2-2	TRBV15	CATSRGGEHRDTGELFF	TGTGCCACCAGCAGAGGAGGGGAACACAGGGACACCGGGGAGCTGTTTTTT
.	.	TRBJ2-4	TRBV2	CASSEAGADIPQYF	TGTGCCAGCAGTGAAGCGGGGGCGGATATACCCCAGTACTTC
.	.	TRBJ1-1	TRBV28	CASSLWRVGGTEAFF	TGTGCCAGCAGTTTATGGAGGGTCGGGGGCACTGAAGCTTTCTTT
.	.	TRBJ2-7	TRBV10-3	CAISENRAIYEQYF	TGTGCCATCAGTGAAAACAGAGCTATCTACGAGCAGTACTTC
.	TRBD2	TRBJ2-5	TRBV6-7	CASSFRTSGVPETQYF	TGTGCCAGCAGTTTCCGGACTAGCGGGGTACCAGAGACCCAGTACTTC
.	TRBD1	TRBJ2-5	TRBV2	CASSRGSWETQYF	TGTGCCAGCAGCAGGGGGAGTTGGGAGACCCAGTACTTC
.	.	TRBJ1-1	TRBV18	CASSLYRNTEAFF	TGTGCCAGCTCACTGTACAGGAACACTGAAGCTTTCTTT
.	.	TRBJ1-1	TRBV30	CAWSAGQRAFF	TGTGCCTGGAGTGCCGGACAGAGGGCTTTCTTT
.	TRBD1	TRBJ1-5	TRBV5-1	CASSLDGTGIYQPQHF	TGCGCCAGCAGCTTGGATGGGACAGGGATTTATCAGCCCCAGCATTTT
once	.	TRBJ1-2	TRBV19	CASSNRQPRGGYGYTF	TGTGCCAGTAGTAACCGACAGCCCCGGGGAGGCTATGGCTACACCTTC
.	.	TRBJ2-1	TRBV9	CASSVRDKTNEQFF	TGTGCCAGCAGCGTGAGGGACAAAACCAATGAGCAGTTCTTC
once	.	TRBJ2-6	TRBV25-1	CASSVITELQSRANVLTF	TGTGCCAGCAGTGTGATCACAGAACTACAAAGTCGGGCCAACGTCCTGACTTTC
.	TRBD1	TRBJ1-1	TRBV11-2	CASSRRQGNTEAFF	TGTGCCAGCAGCCGGCGACAGGGGAACACTGAAGCTTTCTTT
.	.	TRBJ2-5	TRBV28	CASSIMTETQYF	TGTGCCAGCAGCATAATGACGGAGACCCAGTACTTC
.	.	TRBJ1-5	TRBV5-1	CASSLEAGTQPQHF	TGCGCCAGCAGCTTGGAGGCAGGCACTCAGCCCCAGCATTTT
.	.	TRBJ2-5	TRBV10-3	CASRRGPTSLGETQYF	TGTGCCAGCAGACGGGGCCCAACGAGTTTGGGGGAGACCCAGTACTTC
.	.	TRBJ1-4	TRBV5-5	CASSLGPQVREKLFF	TGTGCCAGCAGCTTGGGCCCGCAGGTTCGGGAAAAACTGTTTTTT
.	.	TRBJ1-1	TRBV6-1	CASSEFRGTLNTEAFF	TGTGCCAGCAGTGAATTCAGGGGAACCTTGAACACTGAAGCTTTCTTT
.	.	TRBJ1-5	TRBV6-5	CATGSWDQPQHF	TGTGCCACGGGGAGTTGGGATCAGCCCCAGCATTTT
.	TRBD2	TRBJ2-5	TRBV18	CASSPVWLAGAQGPQETQYF	TGTGCCAGCTCACCAGTCTGGCTAGCGGGAGCCCAGGGGCCTCAAGAGACCCAGTACTTC
.	.	TRBJ1-5	TRBV5-5	CASSPRAGNQPQHF	TGTGCCAGCAGCCCTAGAGCGGGCAATCAACCCCAGCATTTT
.	.	TRBJ2-3	TRBV7-9	CASSLVGGSTDTQYF	TGTGCCAGCAGCTTAGTCGGCGGAAGCACAGATACGCAGTATTTT
.	TRBD2	TRBJ2-1	TRBV9	CASSVGAGGRNEQFF	TGTGCCAGCAGCGTAGGGGCGGGAGGAAGGAATGAGCAGTTCTTC
.	.	TRBJ1-4	TRBV21-1	CASRIVRYKVHNEKLFF	TGTGCCAGCAGGATCGTTCGCTACAAGGTGCATAATGAAAAACTGTTTTTT
.	.	TRBJ2-3	TRBV25-1	CASSDGEARVKNTQYF	TGTGCCAGCAGTGACGGGGAGGCTCGGGTAAAAAATACGCAGTATTTT
.	.	TRBJ2-7	TRBV5-5	CASSSLGPLSYEQYF	TGTGCCAGCAGCTCCTTAGGCCCGCTTTCCTACGAGCAGTACTTC
.	.	TRBJ1-5	TRBV9	CASSVDGGRNQPQHF	TGTGCCAGCAGCGTAGACGGGGGGAGGAATCAGCCCCAGCATTTT
.	.	TRBJ1-5	TRBV6-5	CASSLRVGPGGPQHF	TGTGCCAGCAGTCTCCGTGTGGGGCCCGGCGGGCCCCAGCATTTT
.	.	TRBJ2-2	TRBV30	CAWSVLAVAGELFF	TGTGCCTGGAGTGTACTAGCCGTAGCCGGGGAGCTGTTTTTT
.	.	TRBJ1-3	TRBV9	CASSVGEGTDGNTIYF	TGTGCCAGCAGCGTAGGAGAGGGGACGGATGGAAACACCATATATTTT
.	TRBD2	TRBJ2-7	TRBV18	CASSPLAGGPGEQYF	TGTGCCAGCTCACCTTTAGCGGGAGGGCCGGGCGAGCAGTACTTC
.	.	TRBJ2-4	TRBV19	CASNSKAKNIQYF	TGTGCCAGTAACAGCAAAGCCAAAAACATTCAGTACTTC
.	.	TRBJ2-7	TRBV21-1	CASSKECVGTSAREQYF	TGTGCCAGCAGCAAAGAATGTGTTGGGACTAGCGCTCGCGAGCAGTACTTC
.	.	TRBJ2-7	TRBV28	CASRLTGDEQYF	TGTGCCAGCAGGCTCACGGGAGACGAGCAGTACTTC
.	.	TRBJ2-5	TRBV6-1	CASSEGPAETQYF	TGTGCCAGCAGTGAAGGACCCGCCGAGACCCAGTACTTC
once	TRBD2	TRBJ2-7	TRBV6-4	CASRRTSGSSYEQYF	TGTGCCAGCAGGCGGACTAGCGGGAGCTCCTACGAGCAGTACTTC
.	.	TRBJ2-1	TRBV5-4	CASSLAPRRTSRHGEQFF	TGTGCCAGCAGCTTGGCCCCCCGCAGGACCAGCCGTCACGGTGAGCAGTTCTTC
.	TRBD2	TRBJ2-5	TRBV11-2	CASSPIRPGLVETQYF	TGTGCCAGCAGCCCGATCCGTCCAGGACTAGTAGAGACCCAGTACTTC
.	.	TRBJ1-4	TRBV5-1	CASSLTGSEKLFF	TGCGCCAGCAGCTTGACCGGGAGTGAAAAACTGTTTTTT